The clone carrying this TCR beta chain has a handful of counts. Because the library targeted alpha chains, this beta chain is an off-target read whose size means little. TCRdb reprocessed the 5' RACE reads via MiXCR and lists one record per CDR3 protein. The data hold approximately 5,400 distinct CDR3 sequences, with approximately 33% observed a single time. This sample's time point: sample taken at primary tumor resection. In each case, whole RNA from tumor, nontumor lung or frozen PBMC was sequenced unsorted. This entry comes from a study of spatial heterogeneity in lung cancer. The overall study: Raw-read counts averaged over ten per unique TCR and UMI combination.

This receptor was obtained from a female donor with early-stage non-small cell lung cancer. The sample consisted of PBMCs, taken at surgery.

CDR3 region: CASRGPHQETQYF. The CDR3 coding sequence is TGTGCCAGCAGGGGACCACACCAAGAGACCCAGTACTTC. The rearrangement uses TRBV2 and TRBJ2-5; D tentatively fits TRBD1 or TRBD2 (5 bases each). From germline, CDR1 is SNHLY and CDR2 FYNNEI. The CDR3 length is 13 residues. The V end lost 6 bases, the J end lost 0 bases, and 8 bases lay between the germline ends.